This T cell receptor beta chain originates from a study of vaccination effects on CD4 cells after COVID-19. The ends were cut back, 7 bases at V and 10 bases at J, with 14 bases in the middle. This CDR3 has 12 amino acids. Per the germline V gene, CDR1 is MGHDK and CDR2 is SYGVNS. Produced via immunoSEQ multiplex PCR; TCRdb's table is partial and in-frame only. Counted here are more than 20,000 clones, roughly 70% occurring once; the ten biggest clones make up approximately 9.1%. With regard to this clone: The antigen remains unidentified.

ViraFEST assay sequencing came after antigen-specific CD4+ T cells were expanded with viral peptide pools. On approximately day 9 of culture, CD4+ T cells were separated out. Prior SARS-CoV-2 infection was absent in the vaccine recipients, as shown by negative nucleocapsid antibodies. The receptor was derived from a human donor who received a COVID-19 vaccine. The chain carries TRBV25-1 and TRBJ2-1; D might be TRBD1 (5 bases). The starting material was CD4+ T cells from PBMCs cultured with HCoV-NL63 spike peptides, obtained before COVID-19 vaccination. CDR3 in amino acids: CASTFKDIEQFF. The CDR3 nucleotides are TGTGCCAGCACTTTTAAGGACATAGAGCAGTTCTTC.